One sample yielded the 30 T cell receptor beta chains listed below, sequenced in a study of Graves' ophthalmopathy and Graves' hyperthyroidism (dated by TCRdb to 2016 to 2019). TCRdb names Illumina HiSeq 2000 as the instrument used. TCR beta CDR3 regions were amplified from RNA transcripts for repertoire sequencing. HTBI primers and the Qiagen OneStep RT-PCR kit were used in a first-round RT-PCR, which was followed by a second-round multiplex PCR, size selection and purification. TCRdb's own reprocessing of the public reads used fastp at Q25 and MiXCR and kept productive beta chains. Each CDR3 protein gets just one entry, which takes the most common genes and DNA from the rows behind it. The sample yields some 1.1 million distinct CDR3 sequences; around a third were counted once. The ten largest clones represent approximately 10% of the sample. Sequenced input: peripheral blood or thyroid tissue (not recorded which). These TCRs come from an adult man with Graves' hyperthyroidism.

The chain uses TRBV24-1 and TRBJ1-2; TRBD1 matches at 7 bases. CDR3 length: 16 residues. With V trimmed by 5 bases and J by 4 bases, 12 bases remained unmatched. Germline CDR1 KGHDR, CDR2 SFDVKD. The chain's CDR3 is CATSGEEQGFGYGYTF. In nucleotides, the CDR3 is TGTGCCACCAGTGGAGAAGAACAGGGGTTTGGCTATGGCTACACCTTC.

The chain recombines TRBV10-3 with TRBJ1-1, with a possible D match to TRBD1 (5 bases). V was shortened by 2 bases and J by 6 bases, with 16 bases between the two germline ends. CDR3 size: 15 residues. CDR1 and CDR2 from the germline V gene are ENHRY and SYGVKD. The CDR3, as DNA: TGTGCCATCAGTGAGGGGGGACGGGGGTTGTCTGAAGCTTTCTTT. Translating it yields CAISEGGRGLSEAFF.

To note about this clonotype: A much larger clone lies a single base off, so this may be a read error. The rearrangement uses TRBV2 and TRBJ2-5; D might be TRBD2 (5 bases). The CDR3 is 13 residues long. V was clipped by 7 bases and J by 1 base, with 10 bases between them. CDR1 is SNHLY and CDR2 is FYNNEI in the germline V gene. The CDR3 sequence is CASIAGLQETQYF. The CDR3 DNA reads TGTGCCAGCATCGCGGGTCTCCAAGAGACCCAGTACTTC.

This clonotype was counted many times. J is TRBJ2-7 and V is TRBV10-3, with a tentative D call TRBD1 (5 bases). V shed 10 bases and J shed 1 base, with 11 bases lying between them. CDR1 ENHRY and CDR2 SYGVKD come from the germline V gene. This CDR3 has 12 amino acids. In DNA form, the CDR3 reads TGTGCCAGCGCTGACAGTTCCTACGAGCAGTACTTC. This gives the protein CASADSSYEQYF.

For the CDR3, the DNA is TGTGCCAGACGGGAAGGGCTTCAGCCCCAGCATTTT. It is translated as CARREGLQPQHF. The chain combines TRBV7-3 with TRBJ1-5; the D is unclear. Trimming stripped 9 bases from V and 6 bases from J, with 12 bases between. Germline V gene sequence: CDR1 SGHTA, CDR2 FQGTGA. This CDR3 is built from 12 residues.

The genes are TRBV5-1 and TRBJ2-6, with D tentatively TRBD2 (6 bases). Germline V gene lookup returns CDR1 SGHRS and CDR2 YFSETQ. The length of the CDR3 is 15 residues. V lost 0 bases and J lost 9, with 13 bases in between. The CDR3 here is CASSLGLGGNNVLTF. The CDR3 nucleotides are TGCGCCAGCAGCTTGGGGCTAGGAGGGAACAACGTCCTGACTTTC. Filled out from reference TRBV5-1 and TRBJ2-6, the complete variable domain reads KAGVTQTPRYLIKTRGQQVTLSCSPISGHRSVSWYQQTPGQGLQFLFEYFSETQRNKGNFPGRFSGRQFSNSRSEMNVSTLELGDSALYLCASSLGLGGNNVLTFGAGSRLTVL.

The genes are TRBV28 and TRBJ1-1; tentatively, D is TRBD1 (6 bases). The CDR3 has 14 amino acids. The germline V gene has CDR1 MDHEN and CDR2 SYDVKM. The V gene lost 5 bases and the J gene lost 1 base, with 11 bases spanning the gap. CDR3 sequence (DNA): TGTGCCAGCAGTATACGACAGGAGAACACTGAAGCTTTCTTT. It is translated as CASSIRQENTEAFF.

CDR3 DNA sequence: TGTGCCATCAGCCAAGGACGGGACTACTATGGCTACACCTTC. Protein: CAISQGRDYYGYTF. V and J are TRBV10-3 and TRBJ1-2; D is possibly TRBD1 (5 bases). CDR3 length: 14 residues. Germline assignment: CDR1 ENHRY and CDR2 SYGVKD. Trimming left V 6 bases short and J 3 bases short, with 14 bases between.

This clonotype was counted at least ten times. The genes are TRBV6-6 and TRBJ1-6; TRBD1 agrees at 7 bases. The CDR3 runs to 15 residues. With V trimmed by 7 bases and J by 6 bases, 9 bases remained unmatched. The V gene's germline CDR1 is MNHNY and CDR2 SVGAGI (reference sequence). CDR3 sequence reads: CASTPRQGGNSPLHF. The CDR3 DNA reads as TGTGCCAGCACCCCCAGACAGGGCGGTAATTCACCCCTCCACTTT.

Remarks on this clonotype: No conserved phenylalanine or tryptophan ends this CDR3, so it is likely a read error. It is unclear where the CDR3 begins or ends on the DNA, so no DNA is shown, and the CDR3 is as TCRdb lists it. The CDR3 reads CASSYFPP. The rearrangement joins TRBV7-8 to TRBJ1-6; no DNA check was done on the table's D call, TRBD1. CDR1 is SGHVS, CDR2 FQNEAQ, per germline. The CDR3 numbers 8 amino acids, ends counted.

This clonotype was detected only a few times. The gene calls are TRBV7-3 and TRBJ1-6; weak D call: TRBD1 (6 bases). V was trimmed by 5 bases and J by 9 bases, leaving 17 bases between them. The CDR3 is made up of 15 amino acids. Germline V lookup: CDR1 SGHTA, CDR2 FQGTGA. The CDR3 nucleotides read TGTGCCAGCAGCAAGGACAGAGGGTTGGGTTCACCCCTCCACTTT. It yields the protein CASSKDRGLGSPLHF.

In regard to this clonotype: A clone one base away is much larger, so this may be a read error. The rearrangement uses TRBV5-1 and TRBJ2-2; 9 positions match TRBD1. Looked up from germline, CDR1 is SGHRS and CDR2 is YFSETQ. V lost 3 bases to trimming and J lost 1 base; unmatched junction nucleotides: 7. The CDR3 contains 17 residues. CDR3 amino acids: CASSSLAGQGNTGELFF. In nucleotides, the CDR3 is TGCGCCAGCAGCTCTCTGGCGGGACAGGGGAACACCGGGGAGCTGTTTTTT.

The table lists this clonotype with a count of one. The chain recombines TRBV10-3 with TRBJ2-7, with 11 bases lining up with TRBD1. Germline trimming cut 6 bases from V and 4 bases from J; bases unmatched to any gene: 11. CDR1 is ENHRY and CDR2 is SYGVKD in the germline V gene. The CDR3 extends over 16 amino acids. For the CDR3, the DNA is TGTGCCATCAGCGTTGAAGTCGGACAGGGGGCTTACGAGCAGTACTTC. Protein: CAISVEVGQGAYEQYF.

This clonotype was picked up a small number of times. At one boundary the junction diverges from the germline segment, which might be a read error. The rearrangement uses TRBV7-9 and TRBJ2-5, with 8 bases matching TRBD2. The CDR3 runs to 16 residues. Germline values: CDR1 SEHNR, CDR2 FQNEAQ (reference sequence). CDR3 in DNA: TGTGCCAGCAGCTTAGGAGCGGGAGCAACCCAAGAGACCCAGTATTTC. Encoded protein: CASSLGAGATQETQYF.

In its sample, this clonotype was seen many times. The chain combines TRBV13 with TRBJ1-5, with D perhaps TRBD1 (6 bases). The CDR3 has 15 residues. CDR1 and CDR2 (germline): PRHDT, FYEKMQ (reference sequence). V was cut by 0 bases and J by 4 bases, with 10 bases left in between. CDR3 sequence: CASSLGSDRNQPQHF. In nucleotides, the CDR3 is TGTGCCAGCAGCTTAGGATCGGACAGAAATCAGCCCCAGCATTTT.

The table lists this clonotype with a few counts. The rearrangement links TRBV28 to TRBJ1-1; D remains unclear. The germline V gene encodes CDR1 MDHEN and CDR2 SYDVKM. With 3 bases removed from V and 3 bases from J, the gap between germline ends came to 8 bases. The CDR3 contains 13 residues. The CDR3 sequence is CASSFDGHTEAFF. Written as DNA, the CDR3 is TGTGCCAGCAGTTTCGACGGGCACACTGAAGCTTTCTTT.

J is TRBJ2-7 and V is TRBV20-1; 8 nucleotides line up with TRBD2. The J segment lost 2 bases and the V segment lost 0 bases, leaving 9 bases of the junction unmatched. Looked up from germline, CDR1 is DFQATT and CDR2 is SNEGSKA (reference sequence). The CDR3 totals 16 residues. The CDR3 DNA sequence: TGCAGTGCTAGAGATGGGCGCGGGGGGCCCGCCTACGAGCAGTACTTC. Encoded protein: CSARDGRGGPAYEQYF.

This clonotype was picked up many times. CDR3 sequence reads: CASSLSLDTTTEAFF. CDR3 bases: TGCGCCAGCAGCTTGTCTCTGGACACCACCACTGAAGCTTTCTTT. The V and J genes are TRBV5-1 and TRBJ1-1; D is perhaps TRBD1 (5 bases). The CDR3 sequence is 15 residues long. Trimming removed 1 base at V and 4 bases at J, with 14 bases between. Germline V gene data show CDR1 as SGHRS and CDR2 as YFSETQ.

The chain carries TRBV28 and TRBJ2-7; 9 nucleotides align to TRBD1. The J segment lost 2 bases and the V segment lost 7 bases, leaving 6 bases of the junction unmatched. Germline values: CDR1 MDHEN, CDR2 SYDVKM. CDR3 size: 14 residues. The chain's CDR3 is CASKGQGFPYEQYF. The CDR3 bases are TGTGCCAGCAAAGGACAGGGGTTCCCCTACGAGCAGTACTTC.

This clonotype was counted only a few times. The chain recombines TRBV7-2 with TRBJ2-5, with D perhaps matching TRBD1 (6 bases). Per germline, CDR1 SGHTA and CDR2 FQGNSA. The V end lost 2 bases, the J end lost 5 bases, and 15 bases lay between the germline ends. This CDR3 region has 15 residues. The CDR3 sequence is CASSLSGTRVETQYF. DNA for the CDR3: TGTGCCAGCAGCTTATCCGGGACAAGGGTGGAGACCCAGTACTTC. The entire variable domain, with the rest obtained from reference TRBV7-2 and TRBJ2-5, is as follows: GAGVSQSPSNKVTEKGKDVELRCDPISGHTALYWYRQSLGQGLEFLIYFQGNSAPDKSGLPSDRFSAERTGGSVSTLTIQRTQQEDSAVYLCASSLSGTRVETQYFGPGTRLLVL.

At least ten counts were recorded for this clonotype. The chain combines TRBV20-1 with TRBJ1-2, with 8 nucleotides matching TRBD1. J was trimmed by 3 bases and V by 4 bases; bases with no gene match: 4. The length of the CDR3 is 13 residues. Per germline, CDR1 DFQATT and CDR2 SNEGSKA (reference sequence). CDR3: CSAKAGGDYGYTF. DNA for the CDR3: TGCAGTGCTAAGGCAGGGGGCGACTATGGCTACACCTTC.

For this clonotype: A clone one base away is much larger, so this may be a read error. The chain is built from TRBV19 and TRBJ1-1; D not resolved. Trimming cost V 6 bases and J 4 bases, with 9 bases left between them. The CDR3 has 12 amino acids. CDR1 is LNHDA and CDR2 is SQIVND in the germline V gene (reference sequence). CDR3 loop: CASRLGFTEAFF. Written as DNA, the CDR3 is TGTGCCAGTAGGCTAGGGTTCACTGAAGCTTTCTTT.

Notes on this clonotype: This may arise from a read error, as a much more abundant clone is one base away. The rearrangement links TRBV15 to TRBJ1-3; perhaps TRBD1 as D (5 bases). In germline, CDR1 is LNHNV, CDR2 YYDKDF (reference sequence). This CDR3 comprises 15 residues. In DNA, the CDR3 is TGTGCCACCAGCAGAAGGGACGGTTCTGGAAACGCCATATATTTT. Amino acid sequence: CATSRRDGSGNAIYF. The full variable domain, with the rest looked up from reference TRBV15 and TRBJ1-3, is DAMVIQNPRYQVTQFGKPVTLSCSQTLNHNVMYWYQQKSSQAPKLLFHYYDKDFNNEADTPDNFQSRRPNTSFCFLDIRSPGLGDTAMYLCATSRRDGSGNAIYFGEGSWLTVV.

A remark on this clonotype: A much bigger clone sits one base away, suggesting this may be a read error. The CDR3 loop reads CASSPVAGVNTEALF. The CDR3 DNA follows: TGTGCCAGCAGCCCCGTGGCCGGGGTGAACACTGAAGCTCTCTTT. The chain uses TRBV7-3 and TRBJ1-1; no definite D call. The CDR3 contains 15 residues. Germline V gene lookup returns CDR1 SGHTA and CDR2 FQGTGA.

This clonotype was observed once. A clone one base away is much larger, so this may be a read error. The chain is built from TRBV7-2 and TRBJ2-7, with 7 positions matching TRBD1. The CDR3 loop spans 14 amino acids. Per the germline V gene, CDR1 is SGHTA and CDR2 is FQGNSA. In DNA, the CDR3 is TGTGTCAGCAGCTACAGACAGGGTACCTACGAGCAGTACTTC. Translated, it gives CVSSYRQGTYEQYF.

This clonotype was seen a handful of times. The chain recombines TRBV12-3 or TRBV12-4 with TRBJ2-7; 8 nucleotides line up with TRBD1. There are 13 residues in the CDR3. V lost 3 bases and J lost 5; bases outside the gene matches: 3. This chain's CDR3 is CASSFDRGHEQYF. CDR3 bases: TGTGCCAGCAGTTTCGACAGGGGCCACGAGCAGTACTTC.

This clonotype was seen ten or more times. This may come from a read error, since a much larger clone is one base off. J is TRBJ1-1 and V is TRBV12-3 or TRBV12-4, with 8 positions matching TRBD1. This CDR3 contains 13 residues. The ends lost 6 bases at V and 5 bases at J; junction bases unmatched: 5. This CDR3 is CASRETGETEAFF. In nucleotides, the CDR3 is TGTGCCAGCAGGGAGACAGGGGAGACTGAAGCTTTCTTT.

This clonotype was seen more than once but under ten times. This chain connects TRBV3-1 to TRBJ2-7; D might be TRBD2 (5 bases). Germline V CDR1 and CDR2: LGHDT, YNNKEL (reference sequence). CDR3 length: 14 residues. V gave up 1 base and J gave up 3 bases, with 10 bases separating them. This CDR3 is CASSQVGEIYEQYF. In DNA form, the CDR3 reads TGTGCCAGCAGCCAAGTGGGAGAGATCTACGAGCAGTACTTC.

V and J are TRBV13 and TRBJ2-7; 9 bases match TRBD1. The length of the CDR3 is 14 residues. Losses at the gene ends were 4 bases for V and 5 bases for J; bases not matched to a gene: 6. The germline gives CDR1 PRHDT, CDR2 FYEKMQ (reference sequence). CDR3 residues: CASSSGTGFNEQYF. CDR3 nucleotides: TGTGCCAGCAGCTCCGGGACAGGGTTCAACGAGCAGTACTTC.

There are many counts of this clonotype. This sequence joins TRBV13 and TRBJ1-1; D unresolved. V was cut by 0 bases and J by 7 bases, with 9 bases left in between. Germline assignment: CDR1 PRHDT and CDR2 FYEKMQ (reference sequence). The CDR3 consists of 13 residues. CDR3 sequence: CASSLGTAGEAFF. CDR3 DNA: TGTGCCAGCAGCTTAGGGACTGCCGGTGAAGCTTTCTTT. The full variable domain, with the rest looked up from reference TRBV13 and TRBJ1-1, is AAGVIQSPRHLIKEKRETATLKCYPIPRHDTVYWYQQGPGQDPQFLISFYEKMQSDKGSIPDRFSAQQFSDYHSELNMSSLELGDSALYFCASSLGTAGEAFFGQGTRLTVV.